This T cell receptor (beta chain) was recovered during a study of identifying expanded T cells in peripheral blood. The assay was immunoSEQ multiplex PCR, and TCRdb's table has in-frame clones only and misses some. The repertoire holds about 100,000 clones, with roughly 88% as singletons. Germline loops: CDR1 SGHRS, CDR2 YFSETQ. CDR3 length equals 14 residues. The V end lost 4 bases, the J end lost 4 bases, and 13 bases lay between the germline ends. Collection occurred without any documented infections or immune events in donors. Details on this clone: Its antigen is as yet unknown.

The study, taken as a whole, reports: Clone count variance between approximately 2-week samples rose with total template count. About 1.2 clones differed between technical replicates, versus about 15 and 19 over time.

Material for sequencing was blood. This receptor was obtained from a person aged 18 to 75 in good health. The chain couples TRBV5-1 to TRBJ2-3; D uncertain. The CDR3 nucleotides read TGCGCCAGCAGCCCCGGATCTGTGGCAGATACGCAGTATTTT. Translation gives CASSPGSVADTQYF. Based on the CDR3 plus reference TRBV5-1 and TRBJ2-3, the full variable domain is KAGVTQTPRYLIKTRGQQVTLSCSPISGHRSVSWYQQTPGQGLQFLFEYFSETQRNKGNFPGRFSGRQFSNSRSEMNVSTLELGDSALYLCASSPGSVADTQYFGPGTRLTVL.